Listed below are T cell receptor beta chains from one sample, sequenced in a study of identical twins. TCRdb ran MiXCR on the 5' RACE reads and lists one entry per CDR3 protein. The sample has 500,000 to 550,000 distinct CDR3 sequences, 20% to 25% seen once; the top ten hold about 0.93%. These same records also appear under a second study, on T cells expressing NK-cell markers.

Sequencing was done on a sample of CD4+ T cells sorted from blood. The receptor set was obtained from a woman aged 18-29 years in good health. Both conserved end residues are part of each CDR3. A D gene is named only where the DNA matches it firmly. Where a row states a size, it is once, few, many or the class of an expanded clone; other rows omit it.

j_call clone_size v_call d_call cdr3_nt cdr3_aa
TRBJ2-5 . TRBV7-8 . TGTGCCAGCAGCCCGTGGCGTTTTGGGGAGACCCAGTACTTC CASSPWRFGETQYF
TRBJ2-7 . TRBV20-1 TRBD2 TGCAGTGTTCTGCCAAGCGGGAGGGCCGGGGAGCAGTACTTC CSVLPSGRAGEQYF
TRBJ2-1 few TRBV7-1 TRBD2 TGTGCCAGCATCACAGACCTGGGACTAGCGGGAGGGCCTGGGTTTAGCTACAATGAGCAGTTCTTC CASITDLGLAGGPGFSYNEQFF
TRBJ1-1 few TRBV5-1 . TGCGCCAGCAGCGTGGGATTGGTGGCTGAAGCTTTCTTT CASSVGLVAEAFF
TRBJ1-1 few TRBV5-1 . TGCGCCAGCAGCTTGGATGGGGACCCGAACACTGAAGCTTTCTTT CASSLDGDPNTEAFF
TRBJ2-1 few TRBV20-1 . TGCAGTGCCCATCGCAGGGGGGGCCACAATGAGCAGTTCTTC CSAHRRGGHNEQFF
TRBJ1-1 . TRBV19 . TGTGCCAGTAGTAAAGGACACCTGAGTACTGAAGCTTTCTTT CASSKGHLSTEAFF
TRBJ2-7 . TRBV10-3 . TGTGCCATGGGACTCTCGGGCGAGCAGTACTTC CAMGLSGEQYF
TRBJ2-3 few TRBV11-3 . TGTGCCAGCAGCTCGACGGGACTAGATACGCAGTATTTT CASSSTGLDTQYF
TRBJ2-5 . TRBV9 . TGTGCCAGCAGCGCCCAGGTACTCCAAGAGACCCAGTACTTC CASSAQVLQETQYF
TRBJ1-5 . TRBV30 . TGTGCCTGCGGGCATGATCAGCCCCAGCATTTT CACGHDQPQHF
TRBJ1-2 . TRBV6-1 TRBD1 TGTGCCAGCAGTGAAGTTGACAGGGGGCGCGGCTACACCTTC CASSEVDRGRGYTF
TRBJ1-4 few TRBV5-1 . TGCGCCAGCACCGACAACGATGAAAAACTGTTTTTT CASTDNDEKLFF
TRBJ2-3 . TRBV11-2 TRBD1 TGTGCCAGCAGCCGCCGGGACAGGGGTTTAGATACGCAGTATTTT CASSRRDRGLDTQYF
TRBJ2-2 . TRBV4-2 . TGTGCCAGCAGCCAATGGATTGACGGCGGGGAGCTGTTTTTT CASSQWIDGGELFF
TRBJ2-1 . TRBV27 . TGTGCCAGCAGTTTATCGGAGAGGGCGAGCTCCTACAATGAGCAGTTCTTC CASSLSERASSYNEQFF
TRBJ2-7 few TRBV10-3 . TGTGCCATCAGTGGCTCACGCTACGAGCAGTACTTC CAISGSRYEQYF
TRBJ1-1 . TRBV6-2/TRBV6-3 . TGTGCCAGCAGTTCCGGTCAAGTACTTGCAGCTTTCTTT CASSSGQVLAAFF
TRBJ2-1 many TRBV7-2 TRBD2 TGCGCCAGCAGCTTGGGGACTAGCGGTTACAATGAGCAGTTCTTC CASSLGTSGYNEQFF
TRBJ2-5 many TRBV7-9 . TGTGCCAGCAGCCGTTCCTTTGGACTGACTAAAGAGACCCAGTACTTC CASSRSFGLTKETQYF
TRBJ2-7 few TRBV12-5 . TGTGCTAGTGGTTTAGGGGTCACCGGCGAGCAGTACTTC CASGLGVTGEQYF
TRBJ2-1 . TRBV20-1 TRBD2 TGCAGTGCTAGAGTCCTAGCGGGGGGGTTCAATGAGCAGTTCTTC CSARVLAGGFNEQFF
TRBJ2-1 . TRBV6-1 TRBD1 TGTGCCAGCAGCCCCGAGACAGGGCTGAGGTTTGGGGACAATGAGCAGTTCTTC CASSPETGLRFGDNEQFF
TRBJ2-5 . TRBV12-3/TRBV12-4 . TGTGCCAGCAGTTTATTTCAGGGATCCATGAGGGAGACCCAGTACTTC CASSLFQGSMRETQYF
TRBJ2-3 few TRBV9 . TGTGCCAGCAGCGTAGCAAGGAAGGACCCGCAGTATTTT CASSVARKDPQYF
TRBJ1-1 few TRBV5-1 TRBD1 TGTGCCAGCAGCTTAGTAGGACAGGGTGGGACTGAAGCTTTCTTT CASSLVGQGGTEAFF
TRBJ1-2 many TRBV20-1 . TGCAGTGCTAGTGGGGGAGACTATGGCTACACCTTC CSASGGDYGYTF
TRBJ2-6 . TRBV29-1 . TGCAGCGTCGGAAAAACTGGGGCCAACGTCCTGACTTTC CSVGKTGANVLTF
TRBJ1-2 few TRBV2 TRBD1 TGTGCCAGCAGCGAGGGGACAGCCCATGGCTACACCTTC CASSEGTAHGYTF
TRBJ2-1 . TRBV10-2 . TGCGCCAGCAGTGACAGGGTAGCGTCGTTCTTC CASSDRVASFF
TRBJ2-7 . TRBV3-1 . TGTGCCAGCAGCCAAAACGTTTTCGGGGGGCGGGAGCAGTACTTC CASSQNVFGGREQYF
TRBJ2-7 . TRBV2 . TGTACCAGCAGTTCACTAGCCGCTCAGCAGTACTTC CTSSSLAAQQYF
TRBJ2-3 . TRBV20-1 TRBD2 TGCAGTGCTAGAAGCCTACGGGGGGGCCTTCCAGATACGCAGTATTTT CSARSLRGGLPDTQYF
TRBJ2-5 . TRBV2 . TGTGCCAGCAGTGTTGGGGGCGTACGGAAAGAGACCCAGTACTTC CASSVGGVRKETQYF
TRBJ2-3 . TRBV11-2 TRBD2 TGTGCCAGCAGCCCATTGGGGGGGATCACAGATACGCAGTATTTT CASSPLGGITDTQYF
TRBJ2-2 . TRBV20-1 . TGCAGTGCCCCCCGAGCGAACACCGGGGAGCTGTTTTTT CSAPRANTGELFF
TRBJ2-3 . TRBV12-3/TRBV12-4 TRBD2 TGTGCCAGCAGATTTTCCGGGGGGGCGGGCACAGATACGCAGTATTTT CASRFSGGAGTDTQYF
TRBJ2-7 . TRBV6-5 TRBD1 TGTGCCAGCAGTCACCGACAGGGGTATAACGAGCAGTACTTC CASSHRQGYNEQYF
TRBJ2-7 few TRBV7-2 TRBD1 TGTGCCAGCAGCTTAGGACAGGGTCTTGTCGAGCAGTACTTC CASSLGQGLVEQYF
TRBJ2-7 . TRBV18 TRBD1 TGTGCCAGCTCACAGGACAGGGGGGACGAGCAGTACTTC CASSQDRGDEQYF